The 31 T cell receptor beta chains below were found in one sample sequenced in a study of cytomegalovirus exposure and HLA in healthy donors. TCRdb's table, derived via immunoSEQ multiplex PCR, lists solely in-frame clones and lacks some. Of some 98,000 clones listed, approximately 90% are singletons. The specimen sequenced was PBMCs. These receptors all come from a woman aged 25 to 39 in good health and CMV-seronegative.

The chain is built from TRBV5-4 and TRBJ2-2; 7 positions match TRBD1. V lost 1 base, J lost 2 bases, and 5 bases stayed unmatched. This CDR3 comprises 16 residues. CDR1 and CDR2 (germline): SGHNT, YYREEE (reference sequence). The CDR3 region has the DNA TGTGCCAGCAGCTTGAAGAGGGGGCTTAACACCGGGGAGCTGTTTTTT. This sequence encodes CASSLKRGLNTGELFF.

This chain joins TRBV11-2 and TRBJ1-5, with D maybe TRBD1 (5 bases). The V and J ends lost 1 base and 0 bases respectively, with 19 bases between them. The CDR3 is 19 residues long. CDR1 SGHAT and CDR2 FQNNGV come from the germline V gene. Here the CDR3 reads CASSLGGWGSQYSNQPQHF. In nucleotides, the CDR3 is TGTGCCAGCAGCTTAGGAGGATGGGGCAGCCAATATAGCAATCAGCCCCAGCATTTT. The whole variable domain, remainder taken from reference TRBV11-2 and TRBJ1-5, is EAGVAQSPRYKIIEKRQSVAFWCNPISGHATLYWYQQILGQGPKLLIQFQNNGVVDDSQLPKDRFSAERLKGVDSTLKIQPAKLEDSAVYLCASSLGGWGSQYSNQPQHFGDGTRLSIL.

The genes are TRBV2 and TRBJ2-5; 7 bases are shared with TRBD1. V shed 9 bases, J shed 5 bases, and the junction held 12 bases outside the gene matches. The germline gives CDR1 SNHLY, CDR2 FYNNEI. This CDR3 comprises 14 residues. As DNA, the CDR3 is TGTGCCAGTTGCCGGGACAGTCCAGAGGAGACCCAGTACTTC. Protein sequence: CASCRDSPEETQYF.

This chain links TRBV5-1 with TRBJ2-1; TRBD1 matches 7 bases. The J segment lost 9 bases and the V segment lost 0 bases, leaving 6 bases of the junction unmatched. This CDR3 has 14 residues. Per germline, CDR1 SGHRS and CDR2 YFSETQ. CDR3 bases: TGCGCCAGCAGCTTGGGGACAGGTAATTTTGAGCAGTTCTTC. This encodes CASSLGTGNFEQFF.

V usage is TRBV18 and J usage is TRBJ1-4; D unresolved. Germline V lookup: CDR1 KGHSH, CDR2 LQKENI. The CDR3 is made up of 12 amino acids. V was pared by 6 bases and J by 5 bases, with 7 bases between. For the CDR3, the DNA is TGTGCCAGCTCCGAGCGGAATGAAAAACTGTTTTTT. Translating it yields CASSERNEKLFF.

The CDR3 sequence: CASSQGLADWEQYF. CDR3 in DNA: TGTGCCAGCAGCCAGGGACTAGCGGATTGGGAGCAGTACTTC. The genes are TRBV7-2 and TRBJ2-7; 11 bases match TRBD2. The CDR3 totals 14 residues. CDR1 SGHTA and CDR2 FQGNSA come from the germline V gene. Losses at the gene ends were 5 bases for V and 7 bases for J; bases not matched to a gene: 7.

The V call is TRBV5-4, the J call TRBJ2-5; 7 nucleotides agree with TRBD2. The ends lost 6 bases at V and 3 bases at J; junction bases unmatched: 11. The CDR3 extends over 15 amino acids. The germline V gene encodes CDR1 SGHNT and CDR2 YYREEE (reference sequence). This CDR3 reads CASTRGDGFKETQYF. In nucleotides, the CDR3 is TGTGCCAGCACCCGGGGGGACGGCTTTAAAGAGACCCAGTACTTC.

Worth noting for this clone: Since no conserved phenylalanine or tryptophan closes the CDR3, a read error is the likely cause. The chain employs TRBV2 and TRBJ2-7, with D possibly matching TRBD2 (5 bases). This CDR3 spans 14 amino acids. V lost 5 bases to trimming and J lost 0 bases, with 11 bases between them. Per the germline V gene, CDR1 is SNHLY and CDR2 is FYNNEI. The CDR3 DNA sequence: TGTGCCAGCAGTCCCCGGACTGGCTCCTACGAGCAGTACCTC. Amino acids: CASSPRTGSYEQYL.

The chain combines TRBV29-1 with TRBJ1-1; the D is unclear. The germline CDR1 and CDR2 sequences are SQVTM and ANQGSEA. The CDR3 totals 12 residues. V lost 7 bases to trimming and J lost 1 base, with 10 bases between them. The CDR3 region has the DNA TGCAGCGGCGGCGGCCAGAACACTGAAGCTTTCTTT. Translated: CSGGGQNTEAFF.

This chain joins TRBV28 and TRBJ2-7; tentatively, D is TRBD1 (5 bases). Trimming removed 6 bases from V and 5 bases from J, with 11 bases in between. In germline, CDR1 is MDHEN, CDR2 SYDVKM. The CDR3 is 12 residues long. CDR3 sequence reads: CASSTWTHEQYF. In DNA, the CDR3 is TGTGCCAGCAGCACCTGGACACACGAGCAGTACTTC.

CDR3 sequence (DNA): TGCGCCAGCAGGAGAGACAGGGTAGACACTGAAGCTTTCTTT. This encodes CASRRDRVDTEAFF. This chain joins TRBV5-1 and TRBJ1-1; 7 bases align to TRBD1. The CDR3 covers 14 residues. CDR1 SGHRS and CDR2 YFSETQ come from the germline V gene. V lost 5 bases and J lost 3; bases outside the gene matches: 7.

The chain combines TRBV27 with TRBJ2-3; 12 bases agree with TRBD2. The CDR3 sequence is 16 residues long. Germline CDR1 and CDR2: MNHEY and SMNVEV (reference sequence). After removal of 3 bases from V and 6 bases from J, the junction contained 7 bases not matched to a gene. The CDR3 loop is CASSLLLAGGPDTQYF. In nucleotides, the CDR3 is TGTGCCAGCAGTTTGCTCCTAGCGGGAGGGCCGGATACGCAGTATTTT.

This clone was detected once. The V call is TRBV19, the J call TRBJ2-2, with TRBD2 matching 7 bases. J was trimmed by 8 bases and V by 9 bases; bases with no gene match: 3. The CDR3 extends over 11 amino acids. The germline V gene has CDR1 LNHDA and CDR2 SQIVND (reference sequence). CDR3 in DNA: TGTGCCAGCGGGAGGCTGGGGGAGCTGTTTTTT. Translation gives CASGRLGELFF.

This CDR3 is CASSLIGVTDTQYF. DNA for the CDR3: TGTGCCAGCAGTTTAATAGGGGTGACAGATACGCAGTATTTT. V and J are TRBV27 and TRBJ2-3, with a weak D call TRBD1 (5 bases). The V end lost 2 bases, the J end lost 3 bases, and 9 bases lay between the germline ends. Germline loops: CDR1 MNHEY, CDR2 SMNVEV (reference sequence). This CDR3 comprises 14 residues.

The genes are TRBV9 and TRBJ1-5, with 7 bases aligning to TRBD1. Trimming cost V 4 bases and J 5 bases; bases outside gene matches: 6. The CDR3 has 14 residues. The germline V gene encodes CDR1 SGDLS and CDR2 YYNGEE. CDR3 in DNA: TGTGCCAGCAGCCAGACAGGGACCCATCAGCCCCAGCATTTT. Its translation is CASSQTGTHQPQHF.

The chain uses TRBV11-2 and TRBJ2-1, with 8 bases lining up with TRBD1. Germline lookup yields CDR1 SGHAT and CDR2 FQNNGV. Trimming removed 5 bases from V and 1 base from J; junction bases left unmatched: 13. The CDR3 is 18 residues long. The CDR3 sequence: CASSPGTGILDSYNEQFF. The CDR3 DNA reads TGTGCCAGCAGCCCCGGGACAGGAATCCTCGATTCCTACAATGAGCAGTTCTTC.

This clone was observed a handful of times. The CDR3 loop reads CASSIFGQGSYNEQFF. CDR3 nucleotide sequence: TGTGCCAGTAGTATTTTTGGACAGGGCTCCTACAATGAGCAGTTCTTC. The chain has TRBV19 and TRBJ2-1, with 8 bases aligning to TRBD1. Losses at the gene ends were 3 bases for V and 0 bases for J; bases not matched to a gene: 4. This CDR3 is built from 16 residues. Per germline, CDR1 LNHDA and CDR2 SQIVND (reference sequence). The variable domain in full, completed from reference TRBV19 and TRBJ2-1, reads DGGITQSPKYLFRKEGQNVTLSCEQNLNHDAMYWYRQDPGQGLRLIYYSQIVNDFQKGDIAEGYSVSREKKESFPLTVTSAQKNPTAFYLCASSIFGQGSYNEQFFGPGTRLTVL.

This chain uses TRBV25-1 with TRBJ2-7; TRBD2 might be the D (5 bases). V lost 5 bases and J 5 bases, leaving 16 bases between the germline ends. The CDR3 is 14 residues long. Germline V gene sequence: CDR1 MGHDK, CDR2 SYGVNS. As DNA, the CDR3 is TGTGCCAGCAGTCGAAGGGTAGCGCTCGACGAGCAGTACTTC. Translated, it gives CASSRRVALDEQYF.

The chain combines TRBV7-9 with TRBJ2-7, with D perhaps matching TRBD1 (6 bases). Germline V gene sequence: CDR1 SEHNR, CDR2 FQNEAQ (reference sequence). This CDR3 has 17 amino acids. Between the trimmed V and J ends, which lost 3 bases and 3 bases, there was a span of 21 bases. The DNA for the CDR3 is TGTGCCAGCAGCTTTAGTTCCTCAGGGCAGGGGATCTACGAGCAGTACTTC. This translates into CASSFSSSGQGIYEQYF.

This sequence joins TRBV28 and TRBJ2-1, with TRBD2 identical over 11 bases. Trimming removed 5 bases from V and 11 bases from J; junction bases left unmatched: 11. The CDR3 runs 15 residues. CDR1 is MDHEN and CDR2 is SYDVKM in the germline V gene. The DNA of the CDR3 is TGTGCCAGCAGTCCCCTCGGGACTAGCGGCCTCAAGCAGTTCTTC. Translated: CASSPLGTSGLKQFF.

The chain couples TRBV27 to TRBJ2-7; TRBD2 aligns across 9 bases. CDR1 and CDR2 (germline): MNHEY, SMNVEV (reference sequence). This CDR3 has 15 residues. V trimming: 5 bases; J trimming: 2 bases; junction bases outside the gene matches: 7. The CDR3 nucleotides are TGTGCCAGCAGTACCAATAGCGGGAGAGCCTACGAGCAGTACTTC. It codes for CASSTNSGRAYEQYF.

The chain couples TRBV18 to TRBJ2-5; weak D call: TRBD2 (7 bases). Per germline, CDR1 KGHSH and CDR2 LQKENI. V was cut by 6 bases and J by 5 bases, with 28 bases left in between. There are 18 residues in the CDR3. CDR3 sequence: CASSRNPPQGRVDETQYF. As DNA, the CDR3 is TGTGCCAGCTCCCGCAACCCTCCTCAGGGGAGGGTCGATGAGACCCAGTACTTC.

The rearrangement uses TRBV7-8 and TRBJ2-5; no firm D call. This CDR3 contains 13 residues. Between the trimmed V and J ends, which lost 3 bases and 2 bases, there was a span of 7 bases. The germline V gene encodes CDR1 SGHVS and CDR2 FQNEAQ. The CDR3 protein is CASSFSQQETQYF. CDR3 sequence (DNA): TGTGCCAGCAGCTTTTCACAGCAAGAGACCCAGTACTTC.

The V call is TRBV28, the J call TRBJ2-2; 7 bases match TRBD1. J was trimmed by 3 bases and V by 4 bases; bases with no gene match: 11. The CDR3 loop spans 17 amino acids. In germline, CDR1 is MDHEN, CDR2 SYDVKM. The CDR3 loop reads CASSSAIRTGDTGELFF. The CDR3 DNA sequence: TGTGCCAGCAGTTCCGCAATCCGGACAGGAGACACCGGGGAGCTGTTTTTT.

The chain uses TRBV19 and TRBJ2-6; D not certain. CDR3 length: 15 residues. Germline V CDR1 and CDR2: LNHDA, SQIVND (reference sequence). Trimming removed 5 bases at V and 4 bases at J, with 12 bases between. The CDR3 DNA follows: TGTGCCAGTAGTGGTCGCGCTTCAGGGGCCAACGTCCTGACTTTC. This sequence encodes CASSGRASGANVLTF.

The chain combines TRBV19 with TRBJ1-2; possible D gene TRBD1, 6 bases. Germline V gene sequence: CDR1 LNHDA, CDR2 SQIVND (reference sequence). The CDR3 is 15 amino acids. V was pared by 3 bases and J by 3 bases, with 14 bases between. For the CDR3, the DNA is TGTGCCAGTAGTATTTGGGGGCTAAGTGACTATGGCTACACCTTC. Its protein is CASSIWGLSDYGYTF.

In DNA form, the CDR3 reads TGCGCCAGCAGCTCGTTGGGCAGTCTAGCGGGAGGGCCCCGCAACTACGAGCAGTACTTC. Translation gives CASSSLGSLAGGPRNYEQYF. The chain joins TRBV5-1 to TRBJ2-7, with TRBD2 matching over 12 bases. Germline-derived CDR1 and CDR2 are SGHRS and YFSETQ. Trimming at V came to 3 bases and at J to 3 bases, leaving 19 bases not matched to a gene. The CDR3 totals 20 residues. The whole variable domain, remainder taken from reference TRBV5-1 and TRBJ2-7, is KAGVTQTPRYLIKTRGQQVTLSCSPISGHRSVSWYQQTPGQGLQFLFEYFSETQRNKGNFPGRFSGRQFSNSRSEMNVSTLELGDSALYLCASSSLGSLAGGPRNYEQYFGPGTRLTVT.

The V call is TRBV29-1, the J call TRBJ1-2; D gene ambiguous. CDR1 and CDR2 from the germline V gene are SQVTM and ANQGSEA. Deletions cut 4 bases from V and 0 bases from J, with 6 bases between. The CDR3 extends over 12 amino acids. The CDR3 DNA follows: TGCAGCGTTGCTGCGTCTAACTATGGCTACACCTTC. Amino acid sequence: CSVAASNYGYTF.

This chain links TRBV6-5 with TRBJ2-7; possibly TRBD1 for D (6 bases). V was shortened by 2 bases and J by 11 bases, with 16 bases between the two germline ends. CDR1 MNHEY and CDR2 SVGAGI come from the germline V gene. The CDR3 has 13 amino acids. CDR3 coding DNA: TGTGCCAGCAGTTACGAATCCGGGACACTAGAGTACTTC. This encodes CASSYESGTLEYF.

This clone has just one count. J is TRBJ1-2 and V is TRBV11-2; D gene unclear. The V end lost 1 base, the J end lost 5 bases, and 17 bases lay between the germline ends. This CDR3 contains 16 residues. Germline values: CDR1 SGHAT, CDR2 FQNNGV. In DNA, the CDR3 is TGTGCCAGCAGCTTAGTTCCTGCTATGAGCCGTTATGGCTACACCTTC. Protein sequence: CASSLVPAMSRYGYTF.

Remarks on this clone: Other DNA sequences in this sample translate to the same CDR3. The chain employs TRBV18 and TRBJ2-5; D is undetermined. This CDR3 is built from 13 residues. The germline V gene has CDR1 KGHSH and CDR2 LQKENI. V shed 3 bases and J shed 1 base, with 6 bases lying between them. The CDR3 DNA sequence: TGTGCCAGCTCACCGGGCAGCCAAGAGACCCAGTACTTC. Its protein product is CASSPGSQETQYF.